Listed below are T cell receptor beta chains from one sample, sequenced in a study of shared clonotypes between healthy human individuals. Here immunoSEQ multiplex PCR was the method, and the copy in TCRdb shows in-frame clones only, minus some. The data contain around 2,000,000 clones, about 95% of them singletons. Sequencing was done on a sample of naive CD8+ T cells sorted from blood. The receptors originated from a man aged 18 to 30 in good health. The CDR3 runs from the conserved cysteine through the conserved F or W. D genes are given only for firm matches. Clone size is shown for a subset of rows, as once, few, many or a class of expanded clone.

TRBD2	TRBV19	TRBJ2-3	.	TGTGCCAGTAGTTGGGGGACTAGCGGGGGCCCAGATACGCAGTATTTT	CASSWGTSGGPDTQYF
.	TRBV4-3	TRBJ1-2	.	TGCGCCAGCAGCCAAGACCGGGGCGGGGACTATGGCTACACCTTC	CASSQDRGGDYGYTF
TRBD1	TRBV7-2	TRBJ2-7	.	TGTGCCAGCAGCTTAGCCGGACAGGGCCTCTCCTACGAGCAGTACTTC	CASSLAGQGLSYEQYF
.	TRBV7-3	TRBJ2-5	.	TGTGCCAGCAGCGCGGGACTCGCAAAAGAGACCCAGTACTTC	CASSAGLAKETQYF
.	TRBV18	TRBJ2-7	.	TGTGCCAGCTCCCTAGGTGGGGGGAGCTCCTACGAGCAGTACTTC	CASSLGGGSSYEQYF
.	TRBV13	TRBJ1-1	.	TGTGCCAGCAGCTTAGGCCCCGTTGGGGGAGGGAACACTGAAGCTTTCTTT	CASSLGPVGGGNTEAFF
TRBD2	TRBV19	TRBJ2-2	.	TGTGCCAGTAGTATCCCCCAGGGAGGGTTGTTTTTT	CASSIPQGGLFF
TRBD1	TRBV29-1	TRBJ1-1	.	TGCAGCGTGACAGGGGGCGACCACTATGAAGCTTTCTTT	CSVTGGDHYEAFF
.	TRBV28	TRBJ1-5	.	TGTGCCAGCAGTGACGATCGGCGGGGGGCGGCACCCCAGCATTTT	CASSDDRRGAAPQHF
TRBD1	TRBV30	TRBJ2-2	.	TGTGCCTGGACAGGGACAGGGGTGAACACCGGGGAGCTGTTTTTT	CAWTGTGVNTGELFF
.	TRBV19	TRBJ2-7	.	TGTGCCAGTAGTACCCTACAGTCCTACGAGCAGTACTTC	CASSTLQSYEQYF
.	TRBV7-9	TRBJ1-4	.	TGTGCCAGCAGCTTAGATAGGGTAACTAATGAAAAACTGTTTTTT	CASSLDRVTNEKLFF
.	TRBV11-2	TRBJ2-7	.	TGTGCCAGCAGCTTTTCGGCAGGGGTAGCCTACGAGCAGTACTTC	CASSFSAGVAYEQYF
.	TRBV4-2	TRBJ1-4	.	TGTGCCAGCAGCCAAGAACCCCCTCTTTGGGAAAAACTGTTTTTT	CASSQEPPLWEKLFF
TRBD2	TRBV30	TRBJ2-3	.	TGTGCCTGGAGTGTAGGTAGCGGGGGGCCGGGCACAGATACGCAGTATTTT	CAWSVGSGGPGTDTQYF
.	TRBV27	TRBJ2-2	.	TGTGCCAGCAGTTTGATAGCCGGGGAGCTGTTTTTT	CASSLIAGELFF
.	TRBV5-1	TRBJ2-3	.	TGCGCCAGCAGCTCAGAGAGGGGGACAGATACGCAGTATTTT	CASSSERGTDTQYF
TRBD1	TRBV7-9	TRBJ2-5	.	TGTGCCAGCAGCTTGGGGACAGTCGAGCAAGAGACCCAGTACTTC	CASSLGTVEQETQYF
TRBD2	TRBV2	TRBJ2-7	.	TGTGCCAGCAGGTTAGCGGGAGGCTCAGGGTACGAGCAGTACTTC	CASRLAGGSGYEQYF
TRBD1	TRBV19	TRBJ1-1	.	TGTGCCAGTAGTATAGATCTCGACAGGGACACTGAAGCTTTCTTT	CASSIDLDRDTEAFF
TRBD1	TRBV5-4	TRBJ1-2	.	TGTGCCAGCAGCCCCCTGGACAGGTTAAAAGCTAACTATGGCTACACCTTC	CASSPLDRLKANYGYTF
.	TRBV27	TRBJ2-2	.	TGTGCCAGCAGTCCCGGGAGATACACCGGGGAGCTGTTTTTT	CASSPGRYTGELFF
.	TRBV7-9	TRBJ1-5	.	TGTGCCAGCAGCTTATTCTCAGAGGAGAGCAATCAGCCCCAGCATTTT	CASSLFSEESNQPQHF
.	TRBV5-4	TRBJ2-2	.	TGTGCCAGCAGCTTGTCCGGTTCGAACACCGGGGAGCTGTTTTTT	CASSLSGSNTGELFF
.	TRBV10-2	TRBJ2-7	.	TGCGCCAGCAGGGACTTGGCCTACGAGCAGTACTTC	CASRDLAYEQYF
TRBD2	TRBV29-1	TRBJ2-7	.	TGCAGCGTTCTTGGCGGGAGCTCCTACGAGCAGTACTTC	CSVLGGSSYEQYF
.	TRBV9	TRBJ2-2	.	TGTGCCAGCAGCGTAGGCGGAACCGGGGAGCTGTTTTTT	CASSVGGTGELFF
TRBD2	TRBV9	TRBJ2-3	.	TGTGCCAGCAGGACCGGGACTAGCGGGAGCTCAGATACGCAGTATTTT	CASRTGTSGSSDTQYF
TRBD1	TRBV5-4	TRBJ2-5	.	TGTGCCAGCAGCCAGGGGACAGGGGGAGTAGAGACCCAGTACTTC	CASSQGTGGVETQYF
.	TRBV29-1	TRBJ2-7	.	TGCAGCGTTGAAGGGGGGGATACCTACGAGCAGTACTTC	CSVEGGDTYEQYF
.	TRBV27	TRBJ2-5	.	TGTGCCAGCAGTTTAGTACCCTCTAGGGAGACCCAGTACTTC	CASSLVPSRETQYF
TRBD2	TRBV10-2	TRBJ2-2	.	TGCGCCAGCAGTGGATTAGCGGGAGGCTCGAACACCGGGGAGCTGTTTTTT	CASSGLAGGSNTGELFF
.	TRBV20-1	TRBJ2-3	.	TGCAGTGCTAGAGAACAGGGTACGCAGTATTTT	CSAREQGTQYF
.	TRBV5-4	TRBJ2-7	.	TGTGCCAGCAGCACAGGGAACACCTACGAGCAGTACTTC	CASSTGNTYEQYF
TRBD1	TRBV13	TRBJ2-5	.	TGTGCCAGCAGCCCAGAGGGACAGGGGGGGGAGACCCAGTACTTC	CASSPEGQGGETQYF
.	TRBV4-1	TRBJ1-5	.	TGCGCCAGCAGCCCCCGGAGGGGAAATCAGCCCCAGCATTTT	CASSPRRGNQPQHF
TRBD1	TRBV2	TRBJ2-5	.	TGTGCCAGCAGGACCCCGATGGACAGGGAAGAGACCCAGTACTTC	CASRTPMDREETQYF
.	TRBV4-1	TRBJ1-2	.	TGCGCCAGCAGCCAGCCGACGGAGAACTATGGCTACACCTTC	CASSQPTENYGYTF
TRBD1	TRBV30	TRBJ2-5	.	TGTGCCTGGAGTCCTGGACAGGGGTTTCAGACCCAGTACTTC	CAWSPGQGFQTQYF
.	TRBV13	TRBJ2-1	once	TGTGCCAGCAGCTTCCCCCTAGCACCCAATGAGCAGTTCTTC	CASSFPLAPNEQFF
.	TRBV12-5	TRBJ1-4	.	TGTGCTAGTGGTTTGGCATCGGAGGGAAAACTGTTTTTT	CASGLASEGKLFF
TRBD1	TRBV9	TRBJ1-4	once	TGTGCCAGCAGCCAAAACCATATCGGGACAGGGGAAAGGGAAAAACTGTTTTTT	CASSQNHIGTGEREKLFF
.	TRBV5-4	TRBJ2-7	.	TGTGCCAGCAGCTTGTGGGTAGCATCCTACGAGCAGTACTTC	CASSLWVASYEQYF
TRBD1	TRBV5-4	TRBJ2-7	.	TGTGCCAGCAGCTTGGAAGAGACAGGGGGCTACGAGCAGTACTTC	CASSLEETGGYEQYF
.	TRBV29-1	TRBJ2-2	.	TGCAGCGTTGAACAGTACACCGGGGAGCTGTTTTTT	CSVEQYTGELFF
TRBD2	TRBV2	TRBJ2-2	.	TGTGCCAGCAGTGGGACTAGCGGCAGACCCAACACCGGGGAGCTGTTTTTT	CASSGTSGRPNTGELFF
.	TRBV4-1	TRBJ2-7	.	TGCGCCAGCAGCCAAGTAATTAGCGTCTCCTACGAGCAGTACTTC	CASSQVISVSYEQYF
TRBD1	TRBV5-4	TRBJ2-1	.	TGTGCCAGCAGCCCGGGACAGCCTTGGGATGAGCAGTTCTTC	CASSPGQPWDEQFF
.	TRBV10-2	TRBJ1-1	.	TGCGCCAGCAGTATGGGGGCACACACTGAAGCTTTCTTT	CASSMGAHTEAFF
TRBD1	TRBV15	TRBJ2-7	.	TGTGCCACCAGCAGAGATCTTGGGACAGGGGTCGAGCAGTACTTC	CATSRDLGTGVEQYF
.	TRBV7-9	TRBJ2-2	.	TGTGCCAGCATTCCTCGGACAGAGAACACCGGGGAGCTGTTTTTT	CASIPRTENTGELFF
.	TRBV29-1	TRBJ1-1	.	TGCAGCGTTCAGGAGAACACTGAAGCTTTCTTT	CSVQENTEAFF
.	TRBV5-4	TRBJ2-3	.	TGTGCCAGCCGGGACGGTGACACAGATACGCAGTATTTT	CASRDGDTDTQYF